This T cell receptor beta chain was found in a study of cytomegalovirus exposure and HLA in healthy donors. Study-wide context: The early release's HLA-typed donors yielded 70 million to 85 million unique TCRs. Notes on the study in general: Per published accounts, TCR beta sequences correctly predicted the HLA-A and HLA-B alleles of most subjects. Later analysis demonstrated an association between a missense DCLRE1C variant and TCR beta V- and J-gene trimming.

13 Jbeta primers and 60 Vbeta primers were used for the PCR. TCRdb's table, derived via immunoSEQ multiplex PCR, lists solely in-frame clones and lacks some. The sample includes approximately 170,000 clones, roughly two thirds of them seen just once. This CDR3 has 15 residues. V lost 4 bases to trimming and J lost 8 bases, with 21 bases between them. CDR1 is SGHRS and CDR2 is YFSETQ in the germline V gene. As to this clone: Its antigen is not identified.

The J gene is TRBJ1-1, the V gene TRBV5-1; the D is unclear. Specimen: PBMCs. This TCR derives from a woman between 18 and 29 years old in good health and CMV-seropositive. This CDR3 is CASSPTDGGPPEAFF. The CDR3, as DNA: TGCGCCAGCAGCCCAACCGATGGAGGGCCCCCCGAAGCTTTCTTT.